This T cell receptor (beta chain) was sequenced in a study of cytomegalovirus exposure and HLA in healthy donors. Study-wide context: The roughly 130 validation repertoires used the same platform as the roughly 700 first-cohort repertoires (as reported by a later analysis).

Libraries were prepared by immunoSEQ multiplex PCR; TCRdb keeps only in-frame clonotypes and omits some of them. The sample comprises about 98,000 clones, around 88% of which are singletons, and roughly 3.9% rests with the top ten. The germline V gene has CDR1 SQVTM and CDR2 ANQGSEA. V shed 4 bases and J shed 6 bases, with 12 bases lying between them. The CDR3 is 12 amino acids. Study results and limitations: The classifier, whose performance was assessed in both the original and validation cohorts, reportedly diagnosed cytomegalovirus status with high specificity and sensitivity.

In this sample, this clone turned up once. What it recognizes is unknown. The donors were members of the validation cohort, which comprised 120 subjects and was separate from the first cohort of around 700 subjects. The specimen sequenced was PBMCs. The genes are TRBV29-1 and TRBJ1-2; D is possibly TRBD1 (5 bases). This sequence was found in a woman aged 30 to 39 in good health and CMV-seronegative. CDR3 bases: TGCAGCGTTGGTGGGGGGATTGATGGCTACACCTTC. Translated: CSVGGGIDGYTF.